The text below deals with one T cell receptor beta chain. The sample holds a few counts of this clonotype. Its antigen is still unknown. No base qualities exist here, and no much larger clone lies one base off it. The data were taken from a study of response to subunit inactivated influenza vaccine (dated by TCRdb to the late 2010s). Turning to the overall study: Deep quantitative profiling of the T cell receptor repertoire was used in the study to follow responses to a trivalent subunit inactivated influenza vaccine. Overall study results and their limits: The authors proposed that each seasonal influenza vaccination may bring in only a limited number of new T cells.

Compared with germline, V lacks 5 bases and J lacks 3 bases; bases without a gene match: 12. The CDR3, from cysteine to phenylalanine, totals 16 residues. The CDR3 DNA has 48 bases and is translated from base 1. CDR1 and CDR2 were assigned from the germline V gene as SGHTA and FQGNSA. The library was built by means of RT-PCR. Instrument used: Illumina HiSeq 2500. TCRdb reprocessed the public reads (quality trimming at Q25 with fastp, clone calling with MiXCR) and kept in-frame beta chains. CDR3 protein duplicates are merged, each entry listing the most common genes and DNA. The sample table lists around 520,000 distinct CDR3 sequences, 25% of them with a count of one. Approximately 2% of the sample belongs to the ten largest clones.

This clonotype was sampled from a man in his fifties or sixties who received an inactivated influenza vaccine. Donor details come from another sample of the same person, matched by shared clones. The starting material was CD4+ T cells sorted from PBMCs, obtained less than 6 days after vaccination. Here the chain combines TRBV7-2 and TRBJ2-5, with 7 central nucleotides matching TRBD1. The CDR3 sequence is CASSIGTGEREETQYF. The sequenced DNA: TGTGCCAGCAGCATCGGCACAGGGGAACGCGAAGAGACCCAGTACTTC.